Given below is one T cell receptor (beta chain) in context. Sequencing used immunoSEQ multiplex PCR; TCRdb keeps in-frame clones, though not all of them. The sample consists of approximately 35,000 clones, 65% to 90% of them appearing once. The data were taken from a study of blood T cell repertoires in COVID-19. Study as a whole: From T cells, B-cell-depleted T cells, or PBMCs came the material, which was cDNA or gDNA.

V dropped 5 bases and J dropped 0 bases, with 14 bases sitting between them. This CDR3 comprises 17 residues. CDR1 is MNHEY and CDR2 is SVGEGT in the germline V gene. The receptor's source is a human donor in a cohort sampled during active COVID-19. This chain links TRBV6-2 or TRBV6-3 with TRBJ2-6; D perhaps matches TRBD2 (5 bases). The sequencing input was peripheral blood. The CDR3 protein is CASSPGTASSGANVLTF. CDR3 nucleotides: TGTGCCAGCAGTCCGGGAACGGCAAGCTCTGGGGCCAACGTCCTGACTTTC.